This section outlines one T cell receptor (beta chain) sequence together with its context. What it binds is unknown. The sample belongs to a study of cytomegalovirus exposure and HLA in healthy donors. Study conclusions and caveats: Presence/absence analyses took donor sequencing depth as roughly uniform. Later analysis demonstrated an association between a missense DCLRE1C variant and TCR beta V- and J-gene trimming. Later work showed greater clonal expansion in HLA-associated TCR beta chains than in equally common others. What was likely a sequencing artifact was a cluster of highly shared sequence variants.

A multiplex PCR was run with 60 Vbeta primers and 13 Jbeta primers. Sequencing was performed with immunoSEQ multiplex PCR; in TCRdb, only in-frame clones are kept and a portion is missing. The sample has about 130,000 clones, approximately 87% seen once. The sequence was collected from a man younger than 35 in good health and CMV-seropositive. The sample comprised PBMCs.

The chain's CDR3 is CASSYDDRTYNEQFF. The CDR3 nucleotides read TGTGCCAGCAGTTACGACGACAGAACCTACAATGAGCAGTTCTTC. The chain links TRBV6-5 to TRBJ2-1, with a possible D match to TRBD1 (5 bases). This CDR3 comprises 15 residues. The germline V gene encodes CDR1 MNHEY and CDR2 SVGAGI. Trimming took 2 bases from V and 2 from J, leaving 10 bases between them.